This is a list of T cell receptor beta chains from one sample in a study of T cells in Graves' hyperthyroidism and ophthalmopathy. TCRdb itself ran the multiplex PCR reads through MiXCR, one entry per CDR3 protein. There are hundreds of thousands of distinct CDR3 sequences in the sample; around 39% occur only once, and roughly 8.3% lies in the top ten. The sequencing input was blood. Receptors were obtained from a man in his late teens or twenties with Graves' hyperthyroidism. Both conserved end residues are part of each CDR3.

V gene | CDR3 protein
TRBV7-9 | CASSQERGAVHGYTF
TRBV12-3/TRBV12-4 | CASSRTGRNTEAFF
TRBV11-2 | CASSLAPGNYGYTF
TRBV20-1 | CNASPGTGAGTGAFF
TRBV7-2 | CASSLLGRGSEQYF
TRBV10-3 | CASSFPETKETQYF
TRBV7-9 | CASSSGDYQASPLHF
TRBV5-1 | CASSLGQSDTEAFF
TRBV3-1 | CASSQASGTHEQYF
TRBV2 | CASSEGGSYTF
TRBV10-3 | CATGTGDGANVLTF
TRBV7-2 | CASSQGSGTGQPQHF
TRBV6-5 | CASSYGFQETQYF
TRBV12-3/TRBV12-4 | CASSLQGQGAEAFF
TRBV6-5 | CASSYGTDQPQHF
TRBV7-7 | CASSGEAGTGELFF
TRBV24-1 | CATSERKWTGRETQYF
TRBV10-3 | CAISVGIDEQYF
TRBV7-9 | CASSLLDYEAFF
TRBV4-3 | CASSQDLCVPSGEQYF
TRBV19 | CASSITLNQPQHF
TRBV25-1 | CASSPLPRARRYGYTF